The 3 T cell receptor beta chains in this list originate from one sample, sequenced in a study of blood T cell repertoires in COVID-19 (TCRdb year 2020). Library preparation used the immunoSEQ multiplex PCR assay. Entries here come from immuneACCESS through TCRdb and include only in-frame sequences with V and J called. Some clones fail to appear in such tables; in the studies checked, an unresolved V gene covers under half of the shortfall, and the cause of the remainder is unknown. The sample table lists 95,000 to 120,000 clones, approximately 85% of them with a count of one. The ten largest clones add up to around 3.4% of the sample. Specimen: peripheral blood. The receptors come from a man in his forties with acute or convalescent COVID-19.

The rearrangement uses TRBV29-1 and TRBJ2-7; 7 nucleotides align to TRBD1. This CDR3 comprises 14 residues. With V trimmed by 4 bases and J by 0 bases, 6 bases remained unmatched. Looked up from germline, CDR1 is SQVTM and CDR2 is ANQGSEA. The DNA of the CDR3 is TGCAGCGTTGCGGGACAGATAAACTCCTACGAGCAGTACTTC. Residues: CSVAGQINSYEQYF.

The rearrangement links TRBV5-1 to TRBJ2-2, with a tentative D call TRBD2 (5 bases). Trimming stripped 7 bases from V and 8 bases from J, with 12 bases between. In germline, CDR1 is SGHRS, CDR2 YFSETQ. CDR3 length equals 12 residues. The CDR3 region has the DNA TGCGCCAGCCCGGGATTCAGGGGGGAGCTGTTTTTT. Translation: CASPGFRGELFF.

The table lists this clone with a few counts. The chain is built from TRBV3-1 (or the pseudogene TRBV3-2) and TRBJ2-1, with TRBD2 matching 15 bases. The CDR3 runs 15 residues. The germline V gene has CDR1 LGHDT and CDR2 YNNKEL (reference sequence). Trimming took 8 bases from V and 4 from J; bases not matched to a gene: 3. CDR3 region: CASAGLAGGYNEQFF. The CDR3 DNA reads TGTGCCAGCGCCGGACTAGCGGGGGGGTACAATGAGCAGTTCTTC.